This T cell receptor (beta chain) was profiled in a study of post-analysis software for immune sequencing data. In regard to this clonotype: The antigen is not known.

CDR3 size: 18 residues. Germline CDR1 DFQATT, CDR2 SNEGSKA (reference sequence). The V end was cut by 1 base, the J end by 3 bases, with 22 bases between. Study-wide results and caveats: Comparison with controls showed significantly lower normalized Chao1 diversity in multiple sclerosis patients. TRBV5-6, TRBV5-1 and TRBV20-1 belonged to a set of roughly 5 TRBV segments that were more frequent in patients than controls.

Unique molecular identifiers featured in each of the TCR beta cDNA libraries. Out of about 0.9 to 11 million T cells, hundreds of thousands of cDNA molecules were generated. From the PCR reads, TCRdb called clonotypes with MiXCR, one entry per CDR3 protein. The sample shows roughly 580,000 distinct CDR3 sequences, roughly 47% of them seen only once. The TCR was taken from a girl aged 10 to 17 with multiple sclerosis. The sample taken for sequencing was blood. The chain links TRBV20-1 to TRBJ2-1; a weak D match, TRBD2 (5 bases). The CDR3: CSARGGLIGGRYYNEQFF. The CDR3 nucleotides are TGCAGTGCTAGAGGAGGGCTTATAGGCGGACGTTACTACAATGAGCAGTTCTTC.